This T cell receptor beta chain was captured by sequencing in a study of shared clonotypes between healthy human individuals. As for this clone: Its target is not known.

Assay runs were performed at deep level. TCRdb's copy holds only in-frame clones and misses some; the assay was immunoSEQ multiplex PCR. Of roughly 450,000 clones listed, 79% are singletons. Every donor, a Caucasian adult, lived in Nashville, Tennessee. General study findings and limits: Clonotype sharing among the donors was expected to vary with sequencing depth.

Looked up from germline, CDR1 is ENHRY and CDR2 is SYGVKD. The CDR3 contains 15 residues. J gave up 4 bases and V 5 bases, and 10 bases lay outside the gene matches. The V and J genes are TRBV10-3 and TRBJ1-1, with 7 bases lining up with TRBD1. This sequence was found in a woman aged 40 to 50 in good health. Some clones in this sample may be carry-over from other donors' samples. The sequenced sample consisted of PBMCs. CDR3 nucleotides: TGTGCCATCAGTCCCCGGGACAGTGGGATCACTGAAGCTTTCTTT. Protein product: CAISPRDSGITEAFF.